A single sample gave rise to the 16 T cell receptor beta chains below, sequenced in a study of cytomegalovirus exposure and HLA in healthy donors. The PCR contained 60 Vbeta and 13 Jbeta primers. Generated by immunoSEQ multiplex PCR, the TCRdb table keeps only in-frame clones and is missing some. The data show about 170,000 clones, approximately 84% seen once. Sample: PBMCs. These receptors were taken from a girl aged 10 to 17 in good health and CMV-seropositive.

The chain's CDR3 is CASSLRELGSGGKLFF. The DNA for the CDR3 is TGTGCCAGCAGTTTAAGGGAGCTAGGTTCGGGCGGAAAACTGTTTTTT. V is TRBV27 and J is TRBJ1-4; D gene uncertain. CDR1 MNHEY and CDR2 SMNVEV come from the germline V gene (reference sequence). This CDR3 region has 16 residues. Trimming cost V 2 bases and J 10 bases, with 20 bases left between them.

The table lists this clone with a count of one. The chain joins TRBV15 to TRBJ1-5; no firm D call. The length of the CDR3 is 13 residues. The V end lost 0 bases, the J end lost 15 bases, and 15 bases lay between the germline ends. CDR1 LNHNV and CDR2 YYDKDF come from the germline V gene (reference sequence). The CDR3 nucleotides are TGTGCCACCAGCAGAGATCGAGGAGGGATGGGGCATTTT. Amino acids: CATSRDRGGMGHF.

This chain connects TRBV5-6 to TRBJ1-5; 9 bases are shared with TRBD1. Germline CDR1 SGHDT, CDR2 YYEEEE. With V trimmed by 1 base and J by 4 bases, 6 bases remained unmatched. The CDR3 covers 16 residues. This chain's CDR3 is CASSLRDRVINQPQHF. The CDR3 coding sequence is TGTGCCAGCAGCTTGCGGGACAGGGTCATAAATCAGCCCCAGCATTTT.

This chain connects TRBV7-8 to TRBJ1-5; 11 positions match TRBD1. This CDR3 is built from 16 residues. Per germline, CDR1 SGHVS and CDR2 FQNEAQ. V shed 0 bases and J 4 bases; nucleotides not matched to a gene: 2. CDR3 amino acids: CASSLAGTGGNQPQHF. The CDR3 DNA reads TGTGCCAGCAGCTTAGCCGGGACAGGGGGAAATCAGCCCCAGCATTTT.

The chain has TRBV6-1 and TRBJ1-5, with 9 positions matching TRBD1. J lost 7 bases, V lost 1 base, and 5 bases had no gene match. Germline V gene sequence: CDR1 MNHNS, CDR2 SASEGT. CDR3 length: 15 residues. CDR3 in amino acids: CASSEDRGRGQPQHF. CDR3 coding DNA: TGTGCCAGCAGTGAAGACAGGGGGCGCGGGCAGCCCCAGCATTTT.

CDR3 loop: CASGVGARAKNIQYF. CDR3 DNA: TGTGCCAGCGGCGTTGGGGCTCGAGCCAAAAACATTCAGTACTTC. The rearrangement joins TRBV28 to TRBJ2-4; maybe TRBD1 (5 bases). Germline lookup yields CDR1 MDHEN and CDR2 SYDVKM. V was shortened by 8 bases and J by 0 bases, with 14 bases between the two germline ends. The CDR3 extends over 15 amino acids.

This chain links TRBV7-8 with TRBJ2-7, with 8 bases identical to TRBD2. The CDR3 has 13 amino acids. From germline, CDR1 is SGHVS and CDR2 FQNEAQ. Trimming cost V 5 bases and J 4 bases; bases outside gene matches: 4. CDR3 coding DNA: TGTGCCAGCAGCGGCTTAGCGGGGTACGAGCAGTACTTC. It translates to CASSGLAGYEQYF. The entire variable domain, with the rest obtained from reference TRBV7-8 and TRBJ2-7, is as follows: GAGVSQSPRYKVAKRGQDVALRCDPISGHVSLFWYQQALGQGPEFLTYFQNEAQLDKSGLPSDRFFAERPEGSVSTLKIQRTQQEDSAVYLCASSGLAGYEQYFGPGTRLTVT.

This clone was observed a few times. This rearrangement joins TRBV9 to TRBJ1-3, with TRBD1 matching 7 bases. The CDR3 is 14 residues long. The V and J ends lost 3 bases and 4 bases, in that order; junction bases with no gene match: 4. Germline values: CDR1 SGDLS, CDR2 YYNGEE. CDR3 in DNA: TGTGCCAGCAGCGGTGGAGGGGGCGGAAACACCATATATTTT. It specifies CASSGGGGGNTIYF.

V gene TRBV5-1 combines with J gene TRBJ1-3; the D is unclear. CDR1 SGHRS and CDR2 YFSETQ come from the germline V gene. The ends were cut back, 0 bases at V and 0 bases at J, with 7 bases in the middle. The CDR3 contains 15 residues. CDR3 region: CASSLGESSGNTIYF. In DNA form, the CDR3 reads TGCGCCAGCAGCTTGGGCGAGAGCTCTGGAAACACCATATATTTT.

The chain couples TRBV5-1 to TRBJ2-1, with TRBD2 identical over 12 bases. The CDR3 is 16 amino acids. Trimming cost V 0 bases and J 4 bases; bases outside gene matches: 2. Germline lookup yields CDR1 SGHRS and CDR2 YFSETQ. The CDR3 loop is CASSLDGLAGYNEQFF. DNA for the CDR3: TGCGCCAGCAGCTTGGACGGACTAGCGGGGTACAATGAGCAGTTCTTC.

This chain links TRBV12-5 with TRBJ2-5; 12 bases are shared with TRBD2. Germline V gene data show CDR1 as LGHNT and CDR2 as FRNRAP. With V trimmed by 3 bases and J by 5 bases, 4 bases remained unmatched. CDR3 length equals 15 residues. The CDR3 here is CASGFPSGGAETQYF. The CDR3 region has the DNA TGTGCTAGTGGTTTTCCTAGCGGGGGGGCTGAGACCCAGTACTTC.

The V gene is TRBV18, the J gene TRBJ1-5; TRBD1 matches 8 bases. Germline CDR1 reads KGHSH; CDR2 reads LQKENI. Trimming removed 1 base from V and 7 bases from J; junction bases left unmatched: 6. There are 15 residues in the CDR3. The CDR3 DNA follows: TGTGCCAGCTCACCACGGTCAGGGGGCGTGCAGCCCCAGCATTTT. It translates to CASSPRSGGVQPQHF.

This clone appeared a few times. V gene TRBV6-1 combines with J gene TRBJ2-3; 9 bases align to TRBD1. CDR3 length equals 15 residues. The V segment lost 6 bases and the J segment 4 bases; nucleotides outside the gene matches: 8. CDR1 and CDR2 from the germline V gene are MNHNS and SASEGT. CDR3 bases: TGTGCCAGCAGCCCTACAGGGGGCGGCGCAGATACGCAGTATTTT. Its protein is CASSPTGGGADTQYF.

The chain uses TRBV19 and TRBJ2-7; D remains unclear. Germline CDR1 LNHDA, CDR2 SQIVND (reference sequence). The CDR3 loop spans 16 amino acids. V lost 0 bases, J lost 3 bases, and 15 bases lay in between. In DNA form, the CDR3 reads TGTGCCAGTAGTATAGACTCACTAACTGGAGTCTACGAGCAGTACTTC. Translated, it gives CASSIDSLTGVYEQYF.

This clone was observed once. The rearrangement uses TRBV7-3 and TRBJ1-6; 7 positions agree with TRBD1. With 2 bases clipped from V and 9 bases from J, the junction kept 16 bases outside the gene matches. The CDR3 is 18 residues long. From germline, CDR1 is SGHTA and CDR2 FQGTGA. The CDR3 loop is CASSLGLESGRGSSPLHF. The CDR3 nucleotides are TGTGCCAGCAGCTTAGGTCTAGAGAGTGGCAGGGGGAGTTCACCCCTCCACTTT.

The chain is built from TRBV20-1 and TRBJ1-1; D unresolved. The CDR3 loop spans 11 amino acids. CDR1 and CDR2 from the germline V gene are DFQATT and SNEGSKA (reference sequence). V lost 5 bases, J lost 4 bases, and 8 bases lay in between. CDR3 nucleotides: TGCAGTGCTGATAAGAGCACTGAAGCTTTCTTT. It is translated as CSADKSTEAFF.